The 24 T cell receptor beta chains given below trace back to one sample, sequenced in a study of T cells in Graves' hyperthyroidism and ophthalmopathy (dated by TCRdb to between 2018 and 2021). To prepare the library, multiplex PCR was applied. The data were produced on an Illumina HiSeq 2000. The TCR beta CDR3 regions were amplified from the RNA transcripts. The first round of RT-PCR for the TCR CDR3 was performed with the HTBI primer set and the Qiagen OneStep RT-PCR kit. The public reads were run again by TCRdb, first through fastp at Q25 and then through MiXCR, and only productive beta chains were kept. Records with the same CDR3 protein are collapsed into one entry carrying the most frequent genes and DNA. The sample records 660,000 or so distinct CDR3 sequences, 20% to 25% of which are singletons. The ten biggest clones cover around a third of the sample. Source material: blood. The receptor source for this set is a man younger than 40 with Graves' ophthalmopathy.

This clonotype was recorded at least ten times. The genes are TRBV27 and TRBJ2-1, with D possibly being TRBD2 (6 bases). CDR1 and CDR2 from the germline V gene are MNHEY and SMNVEV (reference sequence). The CDR3 loop spans 16 amino acids. V gave up 6 bases and J gave up 5 bases, with 20 bases separating them. The CDR3 DNA follows: TGTGCCAGCAGCCCACCCTCGGCGGGAATTGACAATGAGCAGTTCTTC. The encoded protein is CASSPPSAGIDNEQFF.

CDR3: CASSSWGSSGNTIYF. Here the CDR3 DNA reads TGTGCCAGCAGCTCCTGGGGGAGCTCTGGAAACACCATATATTTT. V is TRBV7-2 and J is TRBJ1-3; possible D gene TRBD1, 5 bases. Germline V lookup: CDR1 SGHTA, CDR2 FQGNSA. This CDR3 has 15 residues. V was cut by 4 bases and J by 0 bases, with 10 bases left in between.

This clonotype was seen only a few times. The chain has TRBV20-1 and TRBJ2-7, with TRBD2 matching over 8 bases. CDR1 is DFQATT and CDR2 is SNEGSKA in the germline V gene (reference sequence). V dropped 6 bases and J dropped 0; count of bases not matched to a gene: 7. This CDR3 region has 14 residues. The CDR3 sequence is CSARTSRASYEQYF. CDR3 DNA sequence: TGCAGTGCAAGGACTAGCAGGGCCTCCTACGAGCAGTACTTC.

J is TRBJ2-7 and V is TRBV20-1; D may be TRBD1 or TRBD2 (6 bases each). This CDR3 region has 13 residues. V gave up 3 bases and J gave up 3 bases, with 12 bases separating them. Germline V gene sequence: CDR1 DFQATT, CDR2 SNEGSKA (reference sequence). CDR3 DNA sequence: TGCAGTGCTAGGACGGGGGCGGGCTACGAGCAGTACTTC. Translated, it gives CSARTGAGYEQYF.

The chain links TRBV29-1 to TRBJ2-4; perhaps TRBD2 as D (6 bases). The CDR3 is 19 amino acids. V was clipped by 1 base and J by 0 bases, with 22 bases between them. Germline values: CDR1 SQVTM, CDR2 ANQGSEA. The DNA of the CDR3 is TGCAGCGTTGAAGGGAAACCGGAGGGGCCGCACGTAGCCAAAAACATTCAGTACTTC. It codes for CSVEGKPEGPHVAKNIQYF.

In its sample, this clonotype was seen a few times. The chain carries TRBV19 and TRBJ2-7, with TRBD1 matching over 9 bases. Germline V gene data show CDR1 as LNHDA and CDR2 as SQIVND (reference sequence). The CDR3 loop spans 14 amino acids. The V and J ends lost 4 bases and 3 bases, in that order; junction bases with no gene match: 4. DNA of the CDR3: TGTGCCAGTAGTAAACCGGGACAGGGCTACGAGCAGTACTTC. This codes for CASSKPGQGYEQYF.

This clonotype was seen more than once but under ten times. The chain is built from TRBV28 and TRBJ1-1; no firm D call. Per germline, CDR1 MDHEN and CDR2 SYDVKM. CDR3 length: 13 residues. V lost 3 bases and J 4 bases, leaving 9 bases between the germline ends. As DNA, the CDR3 is TGTGCCAGCAGTTTCAGCCGTGGCACTGAAGCTTTCTTT. Translating it yields CASSFSRGTEAFF.

This clonotype appeared a few times. The V and J genes are TRBV5-6 and TRBJ1-5; 7 nucleotides agree with TRBD1. This CDR3 is 15 amino acids long. Germline lookup yields CDR1 SGHDT and CDR2 YYEEEE. The V and J ends lost 5 bases and 2 bases, in that order; junction bases with no gene match: 7. The CDR3 region has the DNA TGTGCCAGCAGTTTCGGACAGGTACGCAATCAGCCCCAGCATTTT. Its translation is CASSFGQVRNQPQHF.

CDR3 protein: CASSLGFGRAYNEQFF. CDR3 nucleotide sequence: TGTGCCAGCAGTTTAGGGTTCGGGAGGGCCTACAATGAGCAGTTCTTC. The chain uses TRBV27 and TRBJ2-1; 8 nucleotides align to TRBD2. The CDR3 has 16 residues. The V gene's germline CDR1 is MNHEY and CDR2 SMNVEV (reference sequence). V gave up 2 bases and J gave up 2 bases; unmatched junction bases: 5.

This chain connects TRBV18 to TRBJ2-5; TRBD1 aligns across 8 bases. CDR1 and CDR2 (germline): KGHSH, LQKENI. The CDR3 is 16 amino acids. V trimming: 2 bases; J trimming: 5 bases; junction bases outside the gene matches: 10. This chain's CDR3 is CASSPDGQGWRETQYF. In DNA form, the CDR3 reads TGTGCCAGCTCACCAGACGGACAGGGATGGAGGGAGACCCAGTACTTC.

This clonotype was seen many times. The CDR3 sequence is CASISTSGSGHNEQFF. The CDR3 DNA sequence: TGTGCCAGCATTTCGACTAGCGGGAGTGGCCACAATGAGCAGTTCTTC. J is TRBJ2-1 and V is TRBV3-1, with TRBD2 identical over 12 bases. Germline V gives CDR1 LGHDT, CDR2 YNNKEL (reference sequence). With 7 bases clipped from V and 5 bases from J, the junction kept 9 bases outside the gene matches. This CDR3 has 16 residues.

This clonotype was picked up many times. The chain combines TRBV6-2 or TRBV6-3 with TRBJ2-7; TRBD2 is a possible D gene (6 bases). Looked up from germline, CDR1 is MNHEY and CDR2 is SVGEGT. The V gene lost 2 bases and the J gene lost 8 bases, with 10 bases spanning the gap. The CDR3 is 12 amino acids. The DNA of the CDR3 is TGTGCCAGCAGTTACACGGGAGTTCAGCAGTACTTC. This translates into CASSYTGVQQYF.

This clonotype was seen a handful of times. The V gene is TRBV5-1, the J gene TRBJ2-5, with 7 bases matching TRBD2. Germline V gene data show CDR1 as SGHRS and CDR2 as YFSETQ. CDR3 length equals 17 residues. Trimming took 2 bases from V and 2 from J; bases not matched to a gene: 12. The CDR3 sequence is CASSFRGEGTLQETQYF. The CDR3, as DNA: TGCGCCAGCAGCTTTCGTGGGGAGGGAACCTTACAAGAGACCCAGTACTTC.

The gene calls are TRBV7-2 and TRBJ2-2; 10 bases match TRBD1. This CDR3 spans 17 amino acids. V trimming: 3 bases; J trimming: 5 bases; junction bases outside the gene matches: 9. Germline V gene data show CDR1 as SGHTA and CDR2 as FQGNSA. The CDR3 sequence is CASSFPTGGSSTGELFF. CDR3 DNA: TGTGCCAGCAGCTTCCCGACAGGGGGCTCCTCAACCGGGGAGCTGTTTTTT.

This chain uses TRBV20-1 with TRBJ2-7, with TRBD2 identical over 10 bases. From germline, CDR1 is DFQATT and CDR2 SNEGSKA (reference sequence). With 5 bases clipped from V and 3 bases from J, the junction kept 7 bases outside the gene matches. This CDR3 contains 14 residues. The CDR3 nucleotides are TGCAGTGCTGCCCTAAGCGGGAGGGGCTACGAGCAGTACTTC. Its protein product is CSAALSGRGYEQYF.

To note about this clonotype: Relative to the germline gene, one junction end is altered; a read error may explain this. The CDR3 spells CASSQDLDRDPGNTVYF. In DNA form, the CDR3 reads TGTGCCAGCAGCCAAGATTTGGACAGGGATCCTGGAAACACCGTATATTTT. The gene calls are TRBV3-1 and TRBJ1-3, with 8 bases aligning to TRBD1. CDR1 is LGHDT and CDR2 is YNNKEL in the germline V gene (reference sequence). This CDR3 is built from 17 residues.

This clonotype has a handful of counts. One junction end disagrees with the germline gene, perhaps due to a read error. The chain combines TRBV2 with TRBJ2-7; D is uncertain. The V gene's germline CDR1 is SNHLY and CDR2 FYNNEI. This CDR3 is 13 amino acids long. CDR3 nucleotide sequence: TGTGCCAGCAGTGTTGCCTACGCCTACGAGCAGCACTTC. Its translation is CASSVAYAYEQHF. Combining the CDR3 with reference TRBV2 and TRBJ2-7 gives the whole variable domain EPEVTQTPSHQVTQMGQEVILRCVPISNHLYFYWYRQILGQKVEFLVSFYNNEISEKSEIFDDQFSVERPDGSNFTLKIRSTKLEDSAMYFCASSVAYAYEQHFGPGTRLTVT.

The chain employs TRBV28 and TRBJ2-7; D is possibly TRBD2 (5 bases). CDR1 and CDR2 (germline): MDHEN, SYDVKM. V was shortened by 5 bases and J by 4 bases, with 15 bases between the two germline ends. CDR3 length: 14 residues. DNA for the CDR3: TGTGCCAGCAGTAATTCGGGAAAGGGTTACGAGCAGTACTTC. It translates to CASSNSGKGYEQYF.

The CDR3 DNA follows: TGTGCCAGCAGATCGGGAGCGGGTTGGACCGGGGAGCTGTTTTTT. Translated, it gives CASRSGAGWTGELFF. The chain is built from TRBV5-6 and TRBJ2-2, with D possibly matching TRBD2 (6 bases). This CDR3 region has 15 residues. The germline V and J ends were trimmed by 5 bases and 5 bases, with 16 bases remaining between them. The germline V gene has CDR1 SGHDT and CDR2 YYEEEE.

Details on this clonotype: It may be a read error: a sequence one base away is much more abundant. The chain links TRBV28 to TRBJ2-7, with unresolved D. The V end lost 4 bases, the J end lost 3 bases, and 13 bases lay between the germline ends. The CDR3 spans 14 residues. Germline V gives CDR1 MDHEN, CDR2 SYDVKM. The CDR3 DNA is TGTGCCAGCAGTTCTCAGACTTGGAGCTACGAGCAGTACTTC. This sequence encodes CASSSQTWSYEQYF. Looking up the rest from reference TRBV28 and TRBJ2-7 gives the full variable domain: DVKVTQSSRYLVKRTGEKVFLECVQDMDHENMFWYRQDPGLGLRLIYFSYDVKMKEKGDIPEGYSVSREKKERFSLILESASTNQTSMYLCASSSQTWSYEQYFGPGTRLTVT.

V usage is TRBV11-3 and J usage is TRBJ1-4; tentative D call: TRBD1 (6 bases). This CDR3 is 15 amino acids long. V dropped 4 bases and J dropped 8 bases, with 17 bases sitting between them. In germline, CDR1 is SGHNT, CDR2 YENEEA. CDR3 protein: CASSSGHPEKEKLFF. Written as DNA, the CDR3 is TGTGCCAGCAGCTCGGGACATCCCGAGAAAGAAAAACTGTTTTTT.

This chain connects TRBV4-2 to TRBJ1-1; the D is unclear. Trimming stripped 0 bases from V and 2 bases from J, with 10 bases between. The CDR3 has 15 amino acids. Germline CDR1 is LGHNA and CDR2 is YNFKEQ. CDR3 sequence: CASSQEERSNTEAFF. In nucleotides, the CDR3 is TGTGCCAGCAGCCAAGAGGAGCGGAGTAACACTGAAGCTTTCTTT.

V and J are TRBV4-1 and TRBJ1-1; 8 bases align to TRBD1. Per germline, CDR1 MGHRA and CDR2 YSYEKL. The V segment lost 4 bases and the J segment 0 bases; nucleotides outside the gene matches: 7. CDR3 length: 16 amino acids. CDR3 nucleotides: TGCGCCAGCAGCCGACCACGGACAGGGATGAACACTGAAGCTTTCTTT. This gives the protein CASSRPRTGMNTEAFF.

This clonotype was seen at least ten times. The chain employs TRBV30 and TRBJ1-5; D is undetermined. Trimming removed 2 bases from V and 4 bases from J, with 9 bases in between. CDR3 size: 13 residues. Germline-derived CDR1 and CDR2 are GTSNPN and SVGIG (reference sequence). The CDR3 DNA follows: TGTGCCTGGAGTCTAGCCGGGAATCAGCCCCAGCATTTT. Encoded protein: CAWSLAGNQPQHF.